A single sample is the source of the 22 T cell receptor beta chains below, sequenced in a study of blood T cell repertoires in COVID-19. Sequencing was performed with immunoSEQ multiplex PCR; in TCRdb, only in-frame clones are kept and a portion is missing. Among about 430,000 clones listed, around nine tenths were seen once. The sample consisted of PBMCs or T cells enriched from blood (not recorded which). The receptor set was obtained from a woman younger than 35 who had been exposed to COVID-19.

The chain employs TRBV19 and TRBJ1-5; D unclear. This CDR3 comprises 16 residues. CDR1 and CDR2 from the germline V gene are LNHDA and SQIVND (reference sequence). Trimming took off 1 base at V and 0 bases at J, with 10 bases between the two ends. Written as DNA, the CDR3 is TGTGCCAGTAGTATAGCGGAGGTTTATAGCAATCAGCCCCAGCATTTT. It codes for CASSIAEVYSNQPQHF. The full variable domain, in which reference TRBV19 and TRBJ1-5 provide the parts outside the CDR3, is DGGITQSPKYLFRKEGQNVTLSCEQNLNHDAMYWYRQDPGQGLRLIYYSQIVNDFQKGDIAEGYSVSREKKESFPLTVTSAQKNPTAFYLCASSIAEVYSNQPQHFGDGTRLSIL.

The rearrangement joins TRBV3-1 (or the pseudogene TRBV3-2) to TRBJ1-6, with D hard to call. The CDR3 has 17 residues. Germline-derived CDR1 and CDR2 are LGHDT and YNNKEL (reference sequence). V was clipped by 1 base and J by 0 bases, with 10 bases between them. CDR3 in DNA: TGTGCCAGCAGCCAAGGAGGACTCGCCTCCTATAATTCACCCCTCCACTTT. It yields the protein CASSQGGLASYNSPLHF.

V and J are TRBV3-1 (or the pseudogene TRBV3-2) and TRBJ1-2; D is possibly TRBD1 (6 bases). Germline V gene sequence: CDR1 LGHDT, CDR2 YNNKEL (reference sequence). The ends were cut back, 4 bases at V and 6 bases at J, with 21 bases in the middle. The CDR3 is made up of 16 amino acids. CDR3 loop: CASSLRTQGLFDGYTF. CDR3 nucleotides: TGTGCCAGCAGCCTTCGTACCCAGGGGTTGTTTGATGGCTACACCTTC.

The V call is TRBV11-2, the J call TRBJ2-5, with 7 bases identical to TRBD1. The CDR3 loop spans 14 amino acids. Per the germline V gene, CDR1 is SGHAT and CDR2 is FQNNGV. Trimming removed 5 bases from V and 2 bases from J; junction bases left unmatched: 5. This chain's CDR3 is CASSPGTVQETQYF. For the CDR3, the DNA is TGTGCCAGCAGCCCCGGGACAGTACAAGAGACCCAGTACTTC.

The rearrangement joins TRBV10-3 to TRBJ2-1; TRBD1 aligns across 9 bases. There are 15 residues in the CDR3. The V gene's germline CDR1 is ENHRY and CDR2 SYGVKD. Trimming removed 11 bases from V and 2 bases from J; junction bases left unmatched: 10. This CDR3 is CAVNPGQGTYNEQFF. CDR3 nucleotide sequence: TGTGCCGTCAATCCGGGACAGGGTACCTACAATGAGCAGTTCTTC.

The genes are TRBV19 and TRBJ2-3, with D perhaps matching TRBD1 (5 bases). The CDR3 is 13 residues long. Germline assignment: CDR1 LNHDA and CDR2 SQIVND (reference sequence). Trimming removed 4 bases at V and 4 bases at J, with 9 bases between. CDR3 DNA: TGTGCCAGTAGTAGCAGGGATCCAGATACGCAGTATTTT. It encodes CASSSRDPDTQYF.

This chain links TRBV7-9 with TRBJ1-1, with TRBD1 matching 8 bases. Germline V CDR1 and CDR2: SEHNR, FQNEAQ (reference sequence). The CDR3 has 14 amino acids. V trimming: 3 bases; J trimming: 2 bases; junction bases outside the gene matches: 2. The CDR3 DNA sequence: TGTGCCAGCAGCTTCGGACAGGGAAACACTGAAGCTTTCTTT. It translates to CASSFGQGNTEAFF.

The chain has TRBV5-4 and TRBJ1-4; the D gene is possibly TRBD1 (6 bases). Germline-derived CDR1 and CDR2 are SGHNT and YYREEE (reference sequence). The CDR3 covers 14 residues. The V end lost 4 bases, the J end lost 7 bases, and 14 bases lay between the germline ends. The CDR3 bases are TGTGCCAGCAGCCCGGGACAAAGTTTTGAAAAACTGTTTTTT. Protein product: CASSPGQSFEKLFF.

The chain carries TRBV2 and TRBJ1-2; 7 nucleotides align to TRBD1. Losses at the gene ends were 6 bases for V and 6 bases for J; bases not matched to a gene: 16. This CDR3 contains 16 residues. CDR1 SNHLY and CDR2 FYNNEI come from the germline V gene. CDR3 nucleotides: TGTGCCAGCAGCGGGTCCCCAGGGGGGCGCGTAGATGGCTACACCTTC. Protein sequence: CASSGSPGGRVDGYTF. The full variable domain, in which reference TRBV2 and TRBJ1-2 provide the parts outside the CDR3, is EPEVTQTPSHQVTQMGQEVILRCVPISNHLYFYWYRQILGQKVEFLVSFYNNEISEKSEIFDDQFSVERPDGSNFTLKIRSTKLEDSAMYFCASSGSPGGRVDGYTFGSGTRLTVV.

CDR3 sequence reads: CASGSSTGGTDTQYF. In nucleotides, the CDR3 is TGTGCTAGTGGTTCTTCGACAGGGGGAACAGATACGCAGTATTTT. The rearrangement uses TRBV12-5 and TRBJ2-3, with TRBD1 matching 9 bases. V was clipped by 4 bases and J by 3 bases; unmatched bases: 5. Germline CDR1 is LGHNT and CDR2 is FRNRAP. CDR3 length: 15 residues.

In nucleotides, the CDR3 is TGTGCCAGCAGCGTAGCTGGAGGGTTCTCGTACGAGCAGTACTTC. It is translated as CASSVAGGFSYEQYF. The chain links TRBV9 to TRBJ2-7; a weak D match, TRBD2 (6 bases). Trimming removed 0 bases at V and 4 bases at J, with 14 bases between. The CDR3 length is 15 residues. Germline-derived CDR1 and CDR2 are SGDLS and YYNGEE. Together with reference TRBV9 and TRBJ2-7, the CDR3 gives the full variable domain: DSGVTQTPKHLITATGQRVTLRCSPRSGDLSVYWYQQSLDQGLQFLIQYYNGEERAKGNILERFSAQQFPDLHSELNLSSLELGDSALYFCASSVAGGFSYEQYFGPGTRLTVT.

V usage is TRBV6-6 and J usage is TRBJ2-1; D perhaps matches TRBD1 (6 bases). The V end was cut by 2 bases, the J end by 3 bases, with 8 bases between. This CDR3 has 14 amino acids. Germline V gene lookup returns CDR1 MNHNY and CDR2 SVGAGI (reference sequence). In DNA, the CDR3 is TGTGCCAGCAGTTACCTGGACAGCTACAATGAGCAGTTCTTC. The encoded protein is CASSYLDSYNEQFF.

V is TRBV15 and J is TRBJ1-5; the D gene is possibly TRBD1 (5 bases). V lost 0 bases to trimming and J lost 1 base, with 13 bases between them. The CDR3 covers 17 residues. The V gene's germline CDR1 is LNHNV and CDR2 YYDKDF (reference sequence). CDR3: CATSRDKVPGSNQPQHF. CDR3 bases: TGTGCCACCAGCAGAGATAAGGTTCCAGGGAGCAATCAGCCCCAGCATTTT.

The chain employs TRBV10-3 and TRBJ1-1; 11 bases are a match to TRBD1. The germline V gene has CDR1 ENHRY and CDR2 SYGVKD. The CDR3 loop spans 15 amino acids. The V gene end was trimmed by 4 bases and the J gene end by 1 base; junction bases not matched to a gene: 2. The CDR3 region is CAISAGQGANTEAFF. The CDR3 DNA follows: TGTGCCATCAGTGCAGGACAGGGGGCGAACACTGAAGCTTTCTTT.

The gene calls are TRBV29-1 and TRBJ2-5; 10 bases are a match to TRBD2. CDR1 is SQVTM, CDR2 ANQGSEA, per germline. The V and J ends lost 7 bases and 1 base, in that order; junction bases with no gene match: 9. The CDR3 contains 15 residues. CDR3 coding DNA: TGCAGCGCGATCCCGCCTAGCGGGGGCCAAGAGACCCAGTACTTC. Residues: CSAIPPSGGQETQYF.

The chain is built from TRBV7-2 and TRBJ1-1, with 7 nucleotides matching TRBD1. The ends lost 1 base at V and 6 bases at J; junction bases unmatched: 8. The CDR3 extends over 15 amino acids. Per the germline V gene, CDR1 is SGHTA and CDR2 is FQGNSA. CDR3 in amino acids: CASSLVARQGSEAFF. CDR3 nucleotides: TGTGCCAGCAGCTTAGTAGCTCGACAGGGCTCTGAAGCTTTCTTT. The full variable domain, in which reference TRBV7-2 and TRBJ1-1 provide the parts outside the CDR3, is GAGVSQSPSNKVTEKGKDVELRCDPISGHTALYWYRQSLGQGLEFLIYFQGNSAPDKSGLPSDRFSAERTGGSVSTLTIQRTQQEDSAVYLCASSLVARQGSEAFFGQGTRLTVV.

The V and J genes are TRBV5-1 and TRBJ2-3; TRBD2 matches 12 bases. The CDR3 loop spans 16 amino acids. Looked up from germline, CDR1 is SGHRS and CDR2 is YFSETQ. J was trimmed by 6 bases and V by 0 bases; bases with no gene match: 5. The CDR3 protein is CASSLGLAGAGDTQYF. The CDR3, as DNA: TGCGCCAGCAGCTTGGGACTAGCGGGGGCGGGTGATACGCAGTATTTT.

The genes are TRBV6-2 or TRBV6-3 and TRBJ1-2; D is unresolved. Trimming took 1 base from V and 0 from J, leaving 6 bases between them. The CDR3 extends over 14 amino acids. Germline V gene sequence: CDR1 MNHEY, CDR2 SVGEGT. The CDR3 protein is CASSYYSSNYGYTF. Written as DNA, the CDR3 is TGTGCCAGCAGTTACTACAGCTCTAACTATGGCTACACCTTC.

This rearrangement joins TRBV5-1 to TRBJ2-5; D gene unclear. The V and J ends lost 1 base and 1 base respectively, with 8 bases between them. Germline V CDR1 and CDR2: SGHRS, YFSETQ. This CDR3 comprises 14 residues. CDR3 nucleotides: TGCGCCAGCAGCTTGCACAGCTTCCAAGAGACCCAGTACTTC. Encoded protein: CASSLHSFQETQYF.

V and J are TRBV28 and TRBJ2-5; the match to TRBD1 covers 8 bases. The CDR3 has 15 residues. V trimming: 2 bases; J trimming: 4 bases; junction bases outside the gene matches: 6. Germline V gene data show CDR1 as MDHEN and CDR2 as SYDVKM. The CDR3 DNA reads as TGTGCCAGCAGTTTAGGGCAGGGGGCCCGAGAGACCCAGTACTTC. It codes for CASSLGQGARETQYF.

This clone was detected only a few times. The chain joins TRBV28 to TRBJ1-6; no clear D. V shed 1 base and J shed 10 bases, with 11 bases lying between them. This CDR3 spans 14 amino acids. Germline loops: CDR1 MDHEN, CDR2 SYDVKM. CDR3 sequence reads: CASSLLSIGSPLHF. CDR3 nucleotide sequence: TGTGCCAGCAGTTTATTGAGCATCGGGTCACCCCTCCACTTT.

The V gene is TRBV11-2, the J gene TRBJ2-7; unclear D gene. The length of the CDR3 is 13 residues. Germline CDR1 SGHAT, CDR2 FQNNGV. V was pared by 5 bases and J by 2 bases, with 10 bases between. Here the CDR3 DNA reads TGTGCCAGCAGCCCCGTGCAGACCTACGAGCAGTACTTC. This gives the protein CASSPVQTYEQYF.